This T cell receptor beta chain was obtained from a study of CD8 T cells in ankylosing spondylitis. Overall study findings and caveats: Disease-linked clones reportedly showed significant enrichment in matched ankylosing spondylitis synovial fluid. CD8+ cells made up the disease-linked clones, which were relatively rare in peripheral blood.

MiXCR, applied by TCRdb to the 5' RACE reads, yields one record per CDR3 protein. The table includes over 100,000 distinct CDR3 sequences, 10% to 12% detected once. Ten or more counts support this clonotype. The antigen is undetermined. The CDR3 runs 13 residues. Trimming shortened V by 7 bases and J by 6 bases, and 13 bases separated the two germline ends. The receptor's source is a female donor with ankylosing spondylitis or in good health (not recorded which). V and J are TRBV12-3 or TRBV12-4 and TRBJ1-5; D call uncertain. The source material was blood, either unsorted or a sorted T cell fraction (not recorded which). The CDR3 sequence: CASTLEEGQPQHF. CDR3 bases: TGTGCCAGCACCCTCGAAGAGGGTCAGCCCCAGCATTTT.